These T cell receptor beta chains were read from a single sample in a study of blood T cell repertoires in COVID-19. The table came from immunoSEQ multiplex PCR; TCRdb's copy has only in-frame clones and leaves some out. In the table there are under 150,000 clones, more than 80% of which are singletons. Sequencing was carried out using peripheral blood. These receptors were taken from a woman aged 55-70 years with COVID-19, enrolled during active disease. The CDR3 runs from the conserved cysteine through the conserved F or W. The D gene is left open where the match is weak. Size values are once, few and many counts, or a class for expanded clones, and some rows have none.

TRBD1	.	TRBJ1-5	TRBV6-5	TGTGCCAGCAGTCCAAACAGGGGTAAAGTTCAGCCCCAGCATTTT	CASSPNRGKVQPQHF
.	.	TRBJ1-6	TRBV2	TGTGCCAGCAGAGTCTTCGGGGATAATTCACCCCTCCACTTT	CASRVFGDNSPLHF
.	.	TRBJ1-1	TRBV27	TGTGCCAGCAGTCTGTTGGGGGCAGCTGAAGCTTTCTTT	CASSLLGAAEAFF
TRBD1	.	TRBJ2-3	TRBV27	TGTGCCAGCAGCAGACAGACAGGGGCAAGTATAGATACGCAGTATTTT	CASSRQTGASIDTQYF
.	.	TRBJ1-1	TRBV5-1	TGCGCCAGCAGCTTTAGAGTGAACACTGAAGCTTTCTTT	CASSFRVNTEAFF
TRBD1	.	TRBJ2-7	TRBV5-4	TGTGCCAGCAGCTCAAGGACAGGTTCGACGGGGGAGCAGTACTTC	CASSSRTGSTGEQYF
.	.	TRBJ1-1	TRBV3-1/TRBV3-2	TGTGCCAGCAGCCAATCAGGGCTGGGCACTGAAGCTTTCTTT	CASSQSGLGTEAFF
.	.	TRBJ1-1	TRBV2	TGTGCCACTCAAGACAGCTCCATGAACACTGAAGCTTTCTTT	CATQDSSMNTEAFF
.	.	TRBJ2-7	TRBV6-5	TGTGCCAGCAGCCAGGACAGTTTCGAGCAGTACTTC	CASSQDSFEQYF
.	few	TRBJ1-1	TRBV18	TGTGCCAGCTCACCCGTATCGAACACTGAAGCTTTCTTT	CASSPVSNTEAFF
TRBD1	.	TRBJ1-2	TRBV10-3	TGTGCCATCACCGGACAGGGGGAGAAGGGTTATGGCTACACCTTC	CAITGQGEKGYGYTF
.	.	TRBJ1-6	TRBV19	TGTGCCAGTAGTATTACTGACTCCTATAATTCACCCCTCCACTTT	CASSITDSYNSPLHF
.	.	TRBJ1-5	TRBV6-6	TGTGCCAGCAGTTACAGGGGCCTTAATCAGCCCCAGCATTTT	CASSYRGLNQPQHF
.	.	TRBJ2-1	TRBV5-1	TGCGCCAGCAGCTTGGGAGGGTCGGCCTCCTACAATGAGCAGTTCTTC	CASSLGGSASYNEQFF
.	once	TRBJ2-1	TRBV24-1	TGTGCCACCAGTCCTCGGGACTGGGAAGGGAATGAGCAGTTCTTC	CATSPRDWEGNEQFF
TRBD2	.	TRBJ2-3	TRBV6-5	TGTGCCAGCAGTTCCCCTAGCGGGGGGGGCACAGATACGCAGTATTTT	CASSSPSGGGTDTQYF